These T cell receptor beta chains were read from a single sample in a study of CD8 T cells in ankylosing spondylitis. TCRdb used MiXCR to reprocess the 5' RACE reads, holding one entry per CDR3 protein. The sample includes under 300,000 distinct CDR3 sequences, about 10% of them seen just once. The sample was blood, either unsorted or a sorted T cell fraction (not recorded which). These receptors came from a male donor with ankylosing spondylitis or in good health (not recorded which). Both conserved end residues are part of each CDR3. D genes are given only for firm matches. Part of the rows lack a size; the others show once, few, many or a class for expanded clones.

D	J	V	size	CDR3	DNA
.	TRBJ1-4	TRBV10-3	few	CAIGQGDEKLFF	TGTGCCATCGGCCAGGGTGATGAAAAACTGTTTTTT
.	TRBJ2-4	TRBV6-5	many	CASSWVSGGPKNIQYF	TGTGCCAGCAGTTGGGTCTCTGGAGGGCCCAAAAACATTCAGTACTTC
.	TRBJ1-2	TRBV18	.	CASSPGTDLYGYTF	TGTGCCAGCTCACCAGGGACGGATCTCTATGGCTACACCTTC
.	TRBJ1-1	TRBV7-9	.	CASSLEQGTEAFF	TGTGCCAGCAGCTTAGAACAGGGCACTGAAGCTTTCTTT
TRBD2	TRBJ2-7	TRBV29-1	many	CSVRLAGVYEQYF	TGCAGCGTCAGACTAGCGGGAGTTTATGAGCAGTACTTC
.	TRBJ1-1	TRBV9	.	CASSRDVGGGVNTEAFF	TGTGCCAGCAGCCGCGACGTCGGGGGCGGCGTGAACACTGAAGCTTTCTTT
TRBD2	TRBJ2-5	TRBV6-1	.	CASSEQAGGPETQYF	TGTGCCAGCAGTGAACAAGCGGGGGGGCCAGAGACCCAGTACTTC
.	TRBJ2-5	TRBV28	many	CASSFLAPRQETQYF	TGTGCCAGCAGTTTCCTAGCGCCACGACAAGAGACCCAGTACTTC
.	TRBJ2-2	TRBV7-9	.	CASSATQRTGELFF	TGTGCCAGCAGCGCCACTCAAAGGACCGGGGAGCTGTTTTTT
.	TRBJ2-1	TRBV3-1	many	CASSRGTQYNEQFF	TGTGCCAGCAGCCGCGGGACCCAGTACAATGAGCAGTTCTTC
.	TRBJ2-7	TRBV29-1	many	CSVDFGGYEQYF	TGCAGCGTTGACTTCGGAGGGTACGAGCAGTACTTC
TRBD2	TRBJ2-1	TRBV7-2	many	CASSLLAGGVDEQFF	TGTGCCAGCAGCTTGCTAGCGGGAGGGGTTGACGAGCAGTTCTTC
.	TRBJ2-3	TRBV7-3	many	CASSLGNHFTDTQYF	TGTGCCAGCAGCTTAGGAAATCACTTCACAGATACGCAGTATTTT
.	TRBJ1-1	TRBV12-3/TRBV12-4	many	CASSMFMGTEAFF	TGTGCCAGCAGTATGTTCATGGGAACTGAAGCTTTCTTT
.	TRBJ1-3	TRBV12-3/TRBV12-4	.	CASSPADTIYF	TGTGCCAGCAGCCCCGCGGACACCATATATTTT